Shown below are 13 T cell receptor beta chains from a single sample sequenced in a study of beta chain features in type 1 diabetes. The entirety of the isolated RNA underwent reverse transcription, so expressed TCRB transcripts were sequenced. Measured with immunoSEQ multiplex PCR; TCRdb has only the in-frame clones, and not every one. The sample has 150,000 to 160,000 clones; around 10% are singletons. Sequenced: central memory CD4+ T cells from blood. The receptors originated from a man aged 18 to 29 in good health.

This clone turned up a few times. This sequence is one base from a far larger clone and is likely a read error. The CDR3 sequence: CASSQDAIF. The CDR3 region has the DNA TGCGCCAGCAGCCAAGATGCCATCTTC. The rearrangement uses TRBV4-3 and TRBJ2-1; D gene unclear. The CDR3 sequence is 9 residues long. Germline loops: CDR1 LGHNA, CDR2 YSLEER.

The chain recombines TRBV5-4 with TRBJ2-6; no clear D gene. V gave up 5 bases and J gave up 0 bases, with 9 bases separating them. The CDR3 spans 15 residues. In germline, CDR1 is SGHNT, CDR2 YYREEE (reference sequence). The CDR3 bases are TGTGCCAGCAGGTCCGGTTACTCTGGGGCCAACGTCCTGACTTTC. It yields the protein CASRSGYSGANVLTF.

For this clone: Its ends do not fully match the called genes, so a read error is possible. The chain uses TRBV28 and TRBJ2-1; D is possibly TRBD1 (6 bases). This CDR3 spans 11 amino acids. Germline V CDR1 and CDR2: MDHEN, SYDVKM. The CDR3 region is CASSVTGLTVF. The CDR3 DNA sequence: TGTGCCAGCAGTGTCACAGGGCTCACGGTCTTC. Complete variable domain (other parts from reference TRBV28 and TRBJ2-1): DVKVTQSSRYLVKRTGEKVFLECVQDMDHENMFWYRQDPGLGLRLIYFSYDVKMKEKGDIPEGYSVSREKKERFSLILESASTNQTSMYLCASSVTGLTVFGPGTRLTVL.

This rearrangement joins TRBV7-2 to TRBJ2-3, with TRBD2 matching 7 bases. From germline, CDR1 is SGHTA and CDR2 FQGNSA. The V segment lost 3 bases and the J segment 3 bases; nucleotides outside the gene matches: 9. This CDR3 contains 16 residues. The CDR3 DNA sequence: TGTGCCAGCAGCTTGTACGCGGGAGCGGGTACAGATACGCAGTATTTT. Protein: CASSLYAGAGTDTQYF.

The chain recombines TRBV4-3 with TRBJ2-5, with no clear D. The CDR3 totals 14 residues. Trimming removed 1 base at V and 5 bases at J, with 11 bases between. Germline loops: CDR1 LGHNA, CDR2 YSLEER. CDR3 nucleotide sequence: TGCGCCAGCAGCCAAGGCCTGGGAAGGGAGACCCAGTACTTC. As protein: CASSQGLGRETQYF.

The genes are TRBV4-3 and TRBJ2-4; D perhaps matches TRBD1 (5 bases). Germline V gives CDR1 LGHNA, CDR2 YSLEER. The CDR3 has 15 amino acids. Trimming took 4 bases from V and 8 from J, leaving 18 bases between them. The CDR3 region has the DNA TGCGCCAGCAGCCTCAGCGTTTCCCAGGGTCACATTCAGTACTTC. This translates into CASSLSVSQGHIQYF.

This clone was counted a few times. This rearrangement joins TRBV6-5 to TRBJ2-4; D gene unclear. V was trimmed by 6 bases and J by 1 base, leaving 10 bases between them. Looked up from germline, CDR1 is MNHEY and CDR2 is SVGAGI. The CDR3 runs 14 residues. CDR3 loop: CASRPQSAKNIQYF. The DNA of the CDR3 is TGTGCCAGCAGACCACAGTCGGCCAAAAACATTCAGTACTTC.

This chain uses TRBV19 with TRBJ1-2; D is uncertain. V was trimmed by 6 bases and J by 4 bases, leaving 21 bases between them. Germline CDR1 reads LNHDA; CDR2 reads SQIVND (reference sequence). The CDR3 sequence is 16 residues long. The CDR3 sequence is CASSTARDISSYGYTF. CDR3 coding DNA: TGTGCCAGTAGCACCGCACGAGACATATCCAGCTATGGCTACACCTTC.

This clone was seen a handful of times. The junction differs from germline at one of its ends, possibly a read error. The J gene is TRBJ2-5, the V gene TRBV7-7; D may be TRBD2 (5 bases). Germline V lookup: CDR1 SSHAT, CDR2 FNYEAQ (reference sequence). This CDR3 region has 13 residues. The CDR3 DNA reads TGTGCTAGCAGCTTACATCCGGGGGAGACCCAGTACTTC. Its protein product is CASSLHPGETQYF.

The rearrangement joins TRBV28 to TRBJ1-2, with D possibly TRBD1 on 6 matching bases. The CDR3 runs to 14 residues. Germline V gives CDR1 MDHEN, CDR2 SYDVKM. V was clipped by 5 bases and J by 7 bases, with 17 bases between them. CDR3 coding DNA: TGTGCCAGCAGTCAGGGGACGTTCAAGGGTGGCTACACCTTC. Protein sequence: CASSQGTFKGGYTF.

The chain uses TRBV7-3 and TRBJ2-6; the D gene could be TRBD1 or TRBD2 (5 bases each). The germline V and J ends were trimmed by 7 bases and 0 bases, with 19 bases remaining between them. CDR3 size: 18 residues. Germline CDR1 SGHTA, CDR2 FQGTGA. CDR3 amino acids: CASTFHGTASSGANVLTF. The CDR3 DNA is TGTGCCAGCACCTTTCACGGGACGGCAAGCTCTGGGGCCAACGTCCTGACTTTC.

In its sample, this clone was seen a few times. The genes are TRBV18 and TRBJ1-2; 7 nucleotides align to TRBD1. J lost 1 base, V lost 2 bases, and 1 base had no gene match. The CDR3 sequence is 14 residues long. Germline CDR1 is KGHSH and CDR2 is LQKENI. CDR3 region: CASSPGTDNYGYTF. In DNA, the CDR3 is TGTGCCAGCTCACCAGGGACAGATAACTATGGCTACACCTTC. Looking up the rest from reference TRBV18 and TRBJ1-2 gives the full variable domain: NAGVMQNPRHLVRRRGQEARLRCSPMKGHSHVYWYRQLPEEGLKFMVYLQKENIIDESGMPKERFSAEFPKEGPSILRIQQVVRGDSAAYFCASSPGTDNYGYTFGSGTRLTVV.

This clone has a handful of counts. The rearrangement uses TRBV18 and TRBJ1-6, with D possibly being TRBD1 (6 bases). Germline V CDR1 and CDR2: KGHSH, LQKENI. The CDR3 is 14 residues long. Trimming removed 3 bases at V and 8 bases at J, with 11 bases between. CDR3 in DNA: TGTGCCAGCTCACCGGACAGAGAATATTCACCCCTCCACTTT. It yields the protein CASSPDREYSPLHF.